The 11 T cell receptor beta chains listed next were all sequenced from one sample in a study of T cells in Graves' hyperthyroidism and ophthalmopathy. Authors of the study amplified TCR beta CDR3 regions from RNA transcripts. A first-round RT-PCR of the TCR CDR3 used the HTBI primer set. MiXCR, run by TCRdb on the multiplex PCR reads, gives a single entry per CDR3 protein. The sample includes nearly 600,000 distinct CDR3 sequences, approximately 15% of them seen just once. Sequences were obtained from blood. The receptors were gathered from a woman in her twenties or thirties with Graves' hyperthyroidism that later progressed to Graves' ophthalmopathy.

Worth noting for this clonotype: A much larger clone differs by one base, so this may be a read error. The rearrangement uses TRBV28 and TRBJ2-2, with unresolved D. Germline CDR1 reads MDHEN; CDR2 reads SYDVKM. The CDR3 consists of 12 residues. V was trimmed by 7 bases and J by 2 bases, leaving 5 bases between them. CDR3 sequence: CASTSNTGELFF. The CDR3 nucleotides are TGTGCCAGCACCAGTAACACCGGGGAGCTGTTTTTT. Combining the CDR3 with reference TRBV28 and TRBJ2-2 gives the whole variable domain DVKVTQSSRYLVKRTGEKVFLECVQDMDHENMFWYRQDPGLGLRLIYFSYDVKMKEKGDIPEGYSVSREKKERFSLILESASTNQTSMYLCASTSNTGELFFGEGSRLTVL.

The V and J genes are TRBV19 and TRBJ2-7; 7 nucleotides agree with TRBD2. The CDR3 is made up of 15 amino acids. Germline V CDR1 and CDR2: LNHDA, SQIVND (reference sequence). The J segment lost 0 bases and the V segment lost 6 bases, leaving 8 bases of the junction unmatched. CDR3 in amino acids: CASRRTGTISYEQYF. CDR3 coding DNA: TGTGCCAGTAGGCGGACCGGGACTATCTCCTACGAGCAGTACTTC. Full variable domain (remainder filled in from reference TRBV19 and TRBJ2-7): DGGITQSPKYLFRKEGQNVTLSCEQNLNHDAMYWYRQDPGQGLRLIYYSQIVNDFQKGDIAEGYSVSREKKESFPLTVTSAQKNPTAFYLCASRRTGTISYEQYFGPGTRLTVT.

This clonotype showed up many times. The CDR3 sequence: CSASGFVVGYEQYF. In DNA, the CDR3 is TGCAGTGCTAGCGGTTTCGTTGTGGGCTACGAGCAGTACTTC. The chain links TRBV20-1 to TRBJ2-7; D gene ambiguous. The CDR3 is 14 residues long. Germline V CDR1 and CDR2: DFQATT, SNEGSKA (reference sequence). Trimming removed 3 bases at V and 3 bases at J, with 15 bases between.

This clonotype was found a few times. Sequence at one end of the junction differs from germline and may be a read error. The CDR3: CASNPNSGAYVQYF. The CDR3 DNA reads TGTGCCAGCAATCCCAATAGCGGCGCCTACGTGCAGTACTTC. The chain uses TRBV2 and TRBJ2-7, with D possibly being TRBD2 (6 bases). The CDR3 totals 14 residues. CDR1 and CDR2 from the germline V gene are SNHLY and FYNNEI.

This clonotype was counted ten times or more. This chain joins TRBV19 and TRBJ1-3; 7 bases fit TRBD1. V trimming: 3 bases; J trimming: 0 bases; junction bases outside the gene matches: 5. This CDR3 contains 16 residues. Germline-derived CDR1 and CDR2 are LNHDA and SQIVND (reference sequence). CDR3 DNA sequence: TGTGCCAGTAGTATGGACAGGACCTTCTCTGGAAACACCATATATTTT. Its translation: CASSMDRTFSGNTIYF.

This clonotype was detected many times. The rearrangement joins TRBV6-1 to TRBJ2-3; 10 bases align to TRBD1. Germline V gene data show CDR1 as MNHNS and CDR2 as SASEGT. V dropped 7 bases and J dropped 4; count of bases not matched to a gene: 8. The CDR3 loop spans 15 amino acids. The CDR3 loop reads CASNKGQGSADTQYF. In DNA, the CDR3 is TGTGCCAGCAACAAGGGACAGGGGAGCGCAGATACGCAGTATTTT.

This chain links TRBV12-5 with TRBJ2-3; D is perhaps TRBD1 (6 bases). The CDR3 loop spans 15 amino acids. V lost 0 bases and J lost 6, with 13 bases in between. The germline V gene has CDR1 LGHNT and CDR2 FRNRAP. CDR3 sequence (DNA): TGTGCTAGTGGTTTGGTGGCCGGAAGGGGGGATACGCAGTATTTT. It codes for CASGLVAGRGDTQYF.

This clonotype came up many times. The chain is built from TRBV12-3 or TRBV12-4 and TRBJ1-4, with TRBD1 identical over 8 bases. V lost 1 base, J lost 2 bases, and 12 bases stayed unmatched. The CDR3 is 19 amino acids. The CDR3 region has the DNA TGTGCCAGCAGTTTAGTTCTTAGGACAGGGAGGGGTACTAATGAAAAACTGTTTTTT. Residues: CASSLVLRTGRGTNEKLFF.

This clonotype was found a few times. The V gene is TRBV19, the J gene TRBJ2-1, with D tentatively TRBD2 (6 bases). The germline gives CDR1 LNHDA, CDR2 SQIVND (reference sequence). The CDR3 contains 14 residues. With 5 bases removed from V and 2 bases from J, the gap between germline ends came to 10 bases. The CDR3 sequence: CASSWGVPYNEQFF. The CDR3 DNA reads TGTGCCAGTAGTTGGGGGGTCCCCTACAATGAGCAGTTCTTC. Filled out from reference TRBV19 and TRBJ2-1, the complete variable domain reads DGGITQSPKYLFRKEGQNVTLSCEQNLNHDAMYWYRQDPGQGLRLIYYSQIVNDFQKGDIAEGYSVSREKKESFPLTVTSAQKNPTAFYLCASSWGVPYNEQFFGPGTRLTVL.

The sample holds many counts of this clonotype. V gene TRBV6-1 combines with J gene TRBJ1-6; D unclear. Per germline, CDR1 MNHNS and CDR2 SASEGT. Trimming cost V 3 bases and J 10 bases, with 13 bases left between them. There are 14 residues in the CDR3. This CDR3 is CASSERIRSSPLHF. In nucleotides, the CDR3 is TGTGCCAGCAGTGAGAGGATCAGGTCCTCACCCCTCCACTTT.

The V call is TRBV6-1, the J call TRBJ1-3; D ambiguous. V lost 4 bases and J lost 0, with 10 bases in between. Germline CDR1 is MNHNS and CDR2 is SASEGT. The CDR3 has 15 amino acids. The CDR3 sequence is CASSGTMFSGNTIYF. In DNA form, the CDR3 reads TGTGCCAGCAGTGGGACCATGTTCTCTGGAAACACCATATATTTT.